The 24 T cell receptor beta chains below were found in one sample sequenced in a study of T-cell memory formation after mild COVID-19. TCRdb re-analysed the 5' RACE reads in MiXCR, keeping a single row per CDR3 protein. The profile shows 550,000 to 650,000 distinct CDR3 sequences, about 18% of them singletons. Sample: PBMCs or a T cell subset sorted from them (not recorded which). These receptors all come from an adult woman who had mild COVID-19 (a few samples of this study predate the infection). Cell type and time point are not known.

The chain recombines TRBV11-2 with TRBJ1-2, with TRBD1 as a possible D gene (6 bases). Trimming stripped 0 bases from V and 4 bases from J, with 15 bases between. Germline values: CDR1 SGHAT, CDR2 FQNNGV. The CDR3 runs 16 residues. The CDR3 coding sequence is TGTGCCAGCAGCTTAGATGATTTGGGCAGGGGCTATGGCTACACCTTC. Amino acids: CASSLDDLGRGYGYTF.

There are a few counts of this clonotype. The chain combines TRBV6-5 with TRBJ2-7; 7 nucleotides align to TRBD2. V shed 10 bases and J 5 bases; nucleotides not matched to a gene: 8. Germline CDR1 reads MNHEY; CDR2 reads SVGAGI. The CDR3 is 12 residues long. The chain's CDR3 is CATGRAGDEQYF. CDR3 coding DNA: TGTGCCACCGGCAGGGCGGGGGACGAGCAGTACTTC.

This chain joins TRBV20-1 and TRBJ1-5; D gene uncertain. This CDR3 has 14 amino acids. Trimming removed 6 bases at V and 4 bases at J, with 16 bases between. Germline V gives CDR1 DFQATT, CDR2 SNEGSKA (reference sequence). The CDR3 sequence: CSARDGFRNQPQHF. The CDR3 coding sequence is TGCAGTGCGCGTGACGGTTTTCGAAATCAGCCCCAGCATTTT.

The rearrangement links TRBV12-3 or TRBV12-4 to TRBJ1-4; D is uncertain. The CDR3 extends over 12 amino acids. V was clipped by 5 bases and J by 8 bases, with 9 bases between them. The DNA of the CDR3 is TGTGCCAGCAGTCGCTTTGGGGAAAAACTGTTTTTT. It specifies CASSRFGEKLFF.

The chain is built from TRBV20-1 and TRBJ2-1, with D possibly matching TRBD2 (6 bases). V was cut by 5 bases and J by 5 bases, with 19 bases left in between. CDR1 and CDR2 from the germline V gene are DFQATT and SNEGSKA (reference sequence). The CDR3 has 15 residues. The CDR3 bases are TGCAGTGCTGAACTACTAGCTGCGGTGAACAATGAGCAGTTCTTC. Translation gives CSAELLAAVNNEQFF.

This clonotype has only a few counts. The chain joins TRBV7-6 to TRBJ1-2, with D uncertain. Germline V gene sequence: CDR1 SGHVS, CDR2 FNYEAQ. This CDR3 region has 14 residues. Trimming stripped 5 bases from V and 2 bases from J, with 12 bases between. As DNA, the CDR3 is TGTGCCAGCAGCCCTCAAGTAGGGAACTATGGCTACACCTTC. Its translation: CASSPQVGNYGYTF.

This clonotype was detected a few times. The V call is TRBV10-3, the J call TRBJ2-1; 13 bases fit TRBD2. The CDR3 runs 17 residues. The germline V gene has CDR1 ENHRY and CDR2 SYGVKD. J was trimmed by 8 bases and V by 6 bases; bases with no gene match: 13. For the CDR3, the DNA is TGTGCCATCAGCTCCCCCCGACTAGCGGGAGGCTCCGATGAGCAGTTCTTC. The encoded protein is CAISSPRLAGGSDEQFF.

The V call is TRBV3-1, the J call TRBJ1-1; D is uncertain. Germline V gene sequence: CDR1 LGHDT, CDR2 YNNKEL (reference sequence). Trimming pared 4 bases from V and 0 bases from J, leaving 9 bases between. The CDR3 is 14 amino acids. The CDR3 nucleotides read TGTGCCAGCAGCCTGAAGCCCCTGAACACTGAAGCTTTCTTT. It specifies CASSLKPLNTEAFF.

Details on this clonotype: This may come from a read error, since a much larger clone is one base off. The gene calls are TRBV30 and TRBJ1-1, with 7 bases lining up with TRBD1. Trimming cost V 1 base and J 1 base; bases outside gene matches: 0. Germline CDR1 and CDR2: GTSNPN and SVGIG (reference sequence). The CDR3 spans 13 residues. The CDR3 DNA sequence: TGTGCCTGGAGTGGACAGGGGAACACTGAAGCTTTCTTT. This translates into CAWSGQGNTEAFF.

The V and J genes are TRBV7-9 and TRBJ2-3; unclear D gene. The length of the CDR3 is 16 residues. Germline V gene data show CDR1 as SEHNR and CDR2 as FQNEAQ (reference sequence). The V gene lost 4 bases and the J gene lost 1 base, with 15 bases spanning the gap. The CDR3 region has the DNA TGTGCCAGCAGCTCTATTGTCTCTGCCGGCACAGATACGCAGTATTTT. Amino acid sequence: CASSSIVSAGTDTQYF.

In DNA, the CDR3 is TGCAGCGTTGGACGAGTGCTACAAAAAGAGACCCAGTACTTC. Translating it yields CSVGRVLQKETQYF. The chain recombines TRBV29-1 with TRBJ2-5; D gene uncertain. Trimming pared 4 bases from V and 3 bases from J, leaving 15 bases between. CDR3 length equals 14 residues. CDR1 is SQVTM, CDR2 ANQGSEA, per germline.

The V gene is TRBV9, the J gene TRBJ1-4; D call uncertain. Germline V gene lookup returns CDR1 SGDLS and CDR2 YYNGEE. Trimming shortened V by 6 bases and J by 4 bases, and 10 bases separated the two germline ends. The CDR3 consists of 13 residues. In DNA, the CDR3 is TGTGCCAGCACCGACGAACGTAATGAAAAACTGTTTTTT. Its protein product is CASTDERNEKLFF.

In its sample, this clonotype was seen a few times. The chain couples TRBV7-2 to TRBJ2-1; D call uncertain. The CDR3 has 12 amino acids. Germline loops: CDR1 SGHTA, CDR2 FQGNSA. Trimming took 7 bases from V and 8 from J, leaving 12 bases between them. Here the CDR3 reads CASTPVVYEQFF. CDR3 sequence (DNA): TGTGCCAGCACCCCGGTCGTCTATGAGCAGTTCTTC.

This clonotype showed up just a few times. This sequence joins TRBV7-9 and TRBJ2-1, with TRBD2 matching 12 bases. V lost 0 bases to trimming and J lost 7 bases; unmatched junction nucleotides: 7. The CDR3 loop spans 17 amino acids. Germline CDR1 reads SEHNR; CDR2 reads FQNEAQ (reference sequence). CDR3 bases: TGTGCCAGCAGCTTAGCGAGAAGACTAGCGGGAGAAAATGAGCAGTTCTTC. Residues: CASSLARRLAGENEQFF.

CDR3: CASSPSNTQYF. As DNA, the CDR3 is TGTGCCAGCAGCCCATCAAATACGCAGTATTTT. The chain couples TRBV11-2 to TRBJ2-3; no firm D call. The CDR3 covers 11 residues. Germline loops: CDR1 SGHAT, CDR2 FQNNGV. V gave up 5 bases and J gave up 7 bases, with 7 bases separating them.

The chain couples TRBV11-2 to TRBJ2-5; 7 bases align to TRBD1. J gave up 3 bases and V 5 bases, and 6 bases lay outside the gene matches. Germline V gene lookup returns CDR1 SGHAT and CDR2 FQNNGV. CDR3 size: 14 residues. CDR3 sequence: CASSPGQFKETQYF. The CDR3, as DNA: TGTGCCAGCAGCCCGGGACAGTTTAAAGAGACCCAGTACTTC.

There are a few counts of this clonotype. V usage is TRBV7-3 and J usage is TRBJ1-1; no reliable D call. Germline V gene sequence: CDR1 SGHTA, CDR2 FQGTGA. The CDR3 is made up of 13 amino acids. Between the trimmed V and J ends, which lost 5 bases and 1 base, there was a span of 8 bases. The CDR3 loop is CASSPQQNTEAFF. CDR3 sequence (DNA): TGTGCCAGCAGCCCCCAACAGAACACTGAAGCTTTCTTT.

Only a few counts were recorded for this clonotype. The chain employs TRBV5-1 and TRBJ1-1, with no clear D. This CDR3 spans 14 amino acids. Germline V gene data show CDR1 as SGHRS and CDR2 as YFSETQ. V was shortened by 4 bases and J by 2 bases, with 12 bases between the two germline ends. The CDR3 sequence is CASSLVSANTEAFF. CDR3 coding DNA: TGCGCCAGCAGCCTGGTTTCGGCTAACACTGAAGCTTTCTTT.

J is TRBJ1-1 and V is TRBV6-5, with D uncertain. Trimming cost V 6 bases and J 3 bases, with 11 bases left between them. Germline lookup yields CDR1 MNHEY and CDR2 SVGAGI. This CDR3 is built from 13 residues. The CDR3 loop is CASRGDGYTEAFF. CDR3 nucleotide sequence: TGTGCCAGCAGAGGCGACGGATACACTGAAGCTTTCTTT.

This clonotype was observed a handful of times. This sequence joins TRBV20-1 and TRBJ2-2, with 11 bases fitting TRBD2. Germline lookup yields CDR1 DFQATT and CDR2 SNEGSKA (reference sequence). The junction had 4 bases not matched to a gene; V was cut back by 1 base and J by 6 bases. The CDR3 has 15 amino acids. CDR3 coding DNA: TGCAGTGCTAGAGCTAGCGGGAGGATCCCCGGGGAGCTGTTTTTT. Residues: CSARASGRIPGELFF.

The chain joins TRBV18 to TRBJ2-1; D remains ambiguous. The CDR3 totals 14 residues. V shed 2 bases and J shed 7 bases, with 12 bases lying between them. Germline CDR1 reads KGHSH; CDR2 reads LQKENI. The CDR3 nucleotides read TGTGCCAGCTCACCAACTATGACAAGAAATGAGCAGTTCTTC. This gives the protein CASSPTMTRNEQFF.

In its sample, this clonotype was seen a few times. The chain uses TRBV20-1 and TRBJ2-5; D remains unclear. The length of the CDR3 is 10 residues. Germline V gives CDR1 DFQATT, CDR2 SNEGSKA (reference sequence). V was trimmed by 8 bases and J by 4 bases, leaving 8 bases between them. The CDR3 loop is CSHMGETQYF. The CDR3 bases are TGCAGTCATATGGGAGAGACCCAGTACTTC.

The chain recombines TRBV6-5 with TRBJ2-7, with 9 positions matching TRBD1. The CDR3 runs to 15 residues. In germline, CDR1 is MNHEY, CDR2 SVGAGI. V dropped 8 bases and J dropped 6; count of bases not matched to a gene: 14. CDR3 coding DNA: TGTGCCAGCCGTTCTACCGGGACAGGGAGTCTCGAGCAGTACTTC. Translating gives CASRSTGTGSLEQYF.

The gene calls are TRBV15 and TRBJ1-5, with TRBD1 as a possible D gene (5 bases). The CDR3 covers 16 residues. Germline values: CDR1 LNHNV, CDR2 YYDKDF (reference sequence). The V end was cut by 3 bases, the J end by 2 bases, with 14 bases between. CDR3 DNA: TGTGCCACCAGCAGCTCAGGGTACAGAGGCAATCAGCCCCAGCATTTT. The encoded protein is CATSSSGYRGNQPQHF.